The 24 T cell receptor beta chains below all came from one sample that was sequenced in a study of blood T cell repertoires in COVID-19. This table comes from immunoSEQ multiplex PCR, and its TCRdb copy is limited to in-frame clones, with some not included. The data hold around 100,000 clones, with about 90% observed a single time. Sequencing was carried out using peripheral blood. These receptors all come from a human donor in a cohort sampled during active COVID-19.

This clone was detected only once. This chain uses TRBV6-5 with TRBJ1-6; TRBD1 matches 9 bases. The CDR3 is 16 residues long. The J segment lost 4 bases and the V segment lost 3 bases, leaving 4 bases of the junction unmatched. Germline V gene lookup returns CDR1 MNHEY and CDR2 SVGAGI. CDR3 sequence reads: CASSYTTGGYNSPLHF. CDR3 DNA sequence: TGTGCCAGCAGTTATACGACAGGGGGATATAATTCACCCCTCCACTTT.

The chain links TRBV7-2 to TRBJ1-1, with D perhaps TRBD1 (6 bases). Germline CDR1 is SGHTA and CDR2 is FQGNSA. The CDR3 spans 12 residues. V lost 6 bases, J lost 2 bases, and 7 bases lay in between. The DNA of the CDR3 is TGTGCCAGCAGGGACAGAAACACTGAAGCTTTCTTT. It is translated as CASRDRNTEAFF.

The CDR3 DNA is TGCGCCAGCAGGCTTCGGGAAGAGAACACTGAAGCTTTCTTT. This codes for CASRLREENTEAFF. This chain uses TRBV4-1 with TRBJ1-1; no clear D gene. From germline, CDR1 is MGHRA and CDR2 YSYEKL. V lost 6 bases and J lost 1, with 12 bases in between. The CDR3 extends over 14 amino acids.

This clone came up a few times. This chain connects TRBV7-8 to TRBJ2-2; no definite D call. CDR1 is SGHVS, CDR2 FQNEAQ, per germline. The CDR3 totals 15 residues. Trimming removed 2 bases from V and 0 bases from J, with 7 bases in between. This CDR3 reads CASSLLSSNTGELFF. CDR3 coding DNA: TGTGCCAGCAGCTTACTATCTTCGAACACCGGGGAGCTGTTTTTT.

CDR3 loop: CASSQDPSEETQYF. The CDR3 bases are TGTGCCAGCAGCCAAGATCCCAGCGAAGAGACCCAGTACTTC. The rearrangement uses TRBV3-1 (or the pseudogene TRBV3-2) and TRBJ2-5; D call uncertain. Germline values: CDR1 LGHDT, CDR2 YNNKEL (reference sequence). CDR3 size: 14 residues. Trimming removed 0 bases from V and 3 bases from J, with 8 bases in between.

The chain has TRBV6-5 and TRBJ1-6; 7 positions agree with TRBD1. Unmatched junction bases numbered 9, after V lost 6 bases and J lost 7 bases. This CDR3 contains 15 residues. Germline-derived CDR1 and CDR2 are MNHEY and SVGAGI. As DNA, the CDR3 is TGTGCCAGCAGCCTCGAGGGGACAGTCAATTCACCCCTCCACTTT. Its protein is CASSLEGTVNSPLHF.

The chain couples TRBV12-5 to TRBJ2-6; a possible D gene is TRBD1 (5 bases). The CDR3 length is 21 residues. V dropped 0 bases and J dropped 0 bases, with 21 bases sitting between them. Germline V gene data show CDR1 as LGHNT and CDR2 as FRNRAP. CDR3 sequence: CASGLVPGLGLRGSGANVLTF. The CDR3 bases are TGTGCTAGTGGTTTGGTCCCAGGGCTGGGCCTAAGGGGCTCTGGGGCCAACGTCCTGACTTTC. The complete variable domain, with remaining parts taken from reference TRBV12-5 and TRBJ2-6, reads DARVTQTPRHKVTEMGQEVTMRCQPILGHNTVFWYRQTMMQGLELLAYFRNRAPLDDSGMPKDRFSAEMPDATLATLKIQPSEPRDSAVYFCASGLVPGLGLRGSGANVLTFGAGSRLTVL.

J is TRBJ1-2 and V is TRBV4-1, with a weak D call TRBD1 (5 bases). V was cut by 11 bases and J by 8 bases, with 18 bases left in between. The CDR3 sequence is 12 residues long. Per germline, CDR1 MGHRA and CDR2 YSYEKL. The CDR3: CAPPNTPGGYTF. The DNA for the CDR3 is TGCGCCCCCCCGAATACACCAGGGGGCTACACCTTC.

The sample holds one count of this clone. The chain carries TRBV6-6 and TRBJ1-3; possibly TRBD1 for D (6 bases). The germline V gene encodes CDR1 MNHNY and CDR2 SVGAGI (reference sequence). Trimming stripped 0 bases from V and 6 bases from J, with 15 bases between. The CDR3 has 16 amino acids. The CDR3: CASSYSRLQGVNTIYF. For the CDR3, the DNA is TGTGCCAGCAGTTACTCGAGGCTACAGGGAGTAAACACCATATATTTT.

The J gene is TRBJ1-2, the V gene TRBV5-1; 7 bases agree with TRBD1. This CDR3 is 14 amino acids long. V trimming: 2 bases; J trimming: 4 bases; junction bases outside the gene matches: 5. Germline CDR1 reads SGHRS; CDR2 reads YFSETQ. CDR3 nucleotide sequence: TGCGCCAGCAGCTTTAAGGGGGCAAGCTATGGCTACACCTTC. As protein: CASSFKGASYGYTF.

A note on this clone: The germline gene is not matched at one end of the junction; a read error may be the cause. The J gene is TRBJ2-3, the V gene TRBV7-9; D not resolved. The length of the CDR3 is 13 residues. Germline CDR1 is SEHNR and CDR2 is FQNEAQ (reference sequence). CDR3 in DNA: TGTGCCAGCACCTTAGGCGGCACAGATACGCAGTATTTT. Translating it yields CASTLGGTDTQYF.

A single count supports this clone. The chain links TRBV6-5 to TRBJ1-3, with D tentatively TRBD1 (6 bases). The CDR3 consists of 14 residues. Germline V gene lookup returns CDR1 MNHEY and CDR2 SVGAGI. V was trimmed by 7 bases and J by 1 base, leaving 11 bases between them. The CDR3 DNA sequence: TGTGCCAGCATCCAGGGGCTGTCTGGAAACACCATATATTTT. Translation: CASIQGLSGNTIYF.

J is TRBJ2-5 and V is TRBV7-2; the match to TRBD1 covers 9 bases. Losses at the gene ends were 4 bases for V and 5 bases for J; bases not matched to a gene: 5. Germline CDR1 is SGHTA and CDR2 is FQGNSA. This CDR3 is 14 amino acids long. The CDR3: CASSSGTGTETQYF. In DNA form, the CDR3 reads TGTGCCAGCAGCTCGGGGACAGGGACGGAGACCCAGTACTTC. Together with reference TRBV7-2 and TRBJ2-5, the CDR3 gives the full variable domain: GAGVSQSPSNKVTEKGKDVELRCDPISGHTALYWYRQSLGQGLEFLIYFQGNSAPDKSGLPSDRFSAERTGGSVSTLTIQRTQQEDSAVYLCASSSGTGTETQYFGPGTRLLVL.

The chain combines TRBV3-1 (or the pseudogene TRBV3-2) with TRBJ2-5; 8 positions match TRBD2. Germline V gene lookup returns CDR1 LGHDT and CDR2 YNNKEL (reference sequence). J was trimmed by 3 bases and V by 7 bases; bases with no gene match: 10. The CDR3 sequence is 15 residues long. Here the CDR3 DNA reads TGTGCCAGCAACCGGATAGCGGGGAGGGAAGAGACCCAGTACTTC. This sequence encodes CASNRIAGREETQYF.

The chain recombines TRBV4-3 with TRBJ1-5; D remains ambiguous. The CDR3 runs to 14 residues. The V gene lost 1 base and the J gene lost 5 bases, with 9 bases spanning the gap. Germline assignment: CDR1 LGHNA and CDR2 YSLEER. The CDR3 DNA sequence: TGCGCCAGCAGCCAAGTTGTCGGTTATCAGCCCCAGCATTTT. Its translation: CASSQVVGYQPQHF.

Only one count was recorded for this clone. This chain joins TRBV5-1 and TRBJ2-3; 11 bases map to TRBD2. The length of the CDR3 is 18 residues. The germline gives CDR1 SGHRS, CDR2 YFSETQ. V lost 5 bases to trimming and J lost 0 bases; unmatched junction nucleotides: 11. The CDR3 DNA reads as TGCGCCAGCAGTGTCTCTAGCGGGAGGCGCCCTAGCACAGATACGCAGTATTTT. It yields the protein CASSVSSGRRPSTDTQYF.

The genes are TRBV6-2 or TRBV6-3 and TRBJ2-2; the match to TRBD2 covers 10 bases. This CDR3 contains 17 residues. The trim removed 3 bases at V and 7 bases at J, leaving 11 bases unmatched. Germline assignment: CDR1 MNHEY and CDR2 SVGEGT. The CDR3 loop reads CASSYQASGRYGGELFF. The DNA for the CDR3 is TGTGCCAGCAGTTATCAGGCTAGCGGGAGATATGGCGGGGAGCTGTTTTTT.

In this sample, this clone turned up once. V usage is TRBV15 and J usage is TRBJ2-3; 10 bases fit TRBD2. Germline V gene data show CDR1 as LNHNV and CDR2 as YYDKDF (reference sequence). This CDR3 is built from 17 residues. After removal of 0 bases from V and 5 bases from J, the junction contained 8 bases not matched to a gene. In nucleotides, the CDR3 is TGTGCCACCAGCAGAGATAGGCTAGCGGGAGTAGGAGATACGCAGTATTTT. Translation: CATSRDRLAGVGDTQYF.

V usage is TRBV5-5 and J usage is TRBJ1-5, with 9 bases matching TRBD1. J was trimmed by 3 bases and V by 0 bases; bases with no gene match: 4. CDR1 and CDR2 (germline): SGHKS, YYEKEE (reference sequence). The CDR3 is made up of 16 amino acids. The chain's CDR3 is CASSLGQGEFNQPQHF. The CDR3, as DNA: TGTGCCAGCAGCTTGGGACAGGGGGAATTCAATCAGCCCCAGCATTTT.

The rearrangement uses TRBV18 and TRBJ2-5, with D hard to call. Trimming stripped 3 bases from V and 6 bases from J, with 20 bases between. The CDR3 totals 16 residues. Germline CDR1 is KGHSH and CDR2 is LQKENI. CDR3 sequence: CASSPPGGGVQKTQYF. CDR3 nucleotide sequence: TGTGCCAGCTCACCCCCCGGTGGTGGTGTGCAAAAGACCCAGTACTTC.

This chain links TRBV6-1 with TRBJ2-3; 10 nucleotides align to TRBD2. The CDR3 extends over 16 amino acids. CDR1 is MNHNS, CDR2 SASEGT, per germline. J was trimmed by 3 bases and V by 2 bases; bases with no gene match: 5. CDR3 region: CASSEILAGATDTQYF. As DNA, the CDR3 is TGTGCCAGCAGTGAAATCCTAGCGGGAGCGACAGATACGCAGTATTTT.

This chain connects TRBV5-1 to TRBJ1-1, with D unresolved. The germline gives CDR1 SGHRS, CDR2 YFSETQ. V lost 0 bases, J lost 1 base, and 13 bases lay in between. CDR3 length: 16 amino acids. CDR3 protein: CASSLAVGVRNTEAFF. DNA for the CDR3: TGCGCCAGCAGCTTGGCCGTCGGGGTGCGGAACACTGAAGCTTTCTTT.

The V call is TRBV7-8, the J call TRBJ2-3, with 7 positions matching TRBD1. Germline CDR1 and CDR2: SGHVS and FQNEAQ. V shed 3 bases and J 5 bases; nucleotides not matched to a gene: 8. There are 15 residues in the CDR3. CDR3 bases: TGTGCCAGCAGCTTCCAGGACAGGCGCGTAGATACGCAGTATTTT. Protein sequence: CASSFQDRRVDTQYF. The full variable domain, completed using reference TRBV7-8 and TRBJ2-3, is GAGVSQSPRYKVAKRGQDVALRCDPISGHVSLFWYQQALGQGPEFLTYFQNEAQLDKSGLPSDRFFAERPEGSVSTLKIQRTQQEDSAVYLCASSFQDRRVDTQYFGPGTRLTVL.

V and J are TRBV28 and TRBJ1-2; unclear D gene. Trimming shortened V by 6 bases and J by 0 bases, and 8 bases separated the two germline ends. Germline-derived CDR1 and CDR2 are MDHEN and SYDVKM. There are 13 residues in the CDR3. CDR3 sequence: CASRSNPNYGYTF. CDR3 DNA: TGTGCCAGCAGATCAAATCCTAACTATGGCTACACCTTC.